These 13 T cell receptor beta chains share one sample of origin, sequenced in a study of cytomegalovirus exposure and HLA in healthy donors. The study ran its PCR with 60 Vbeta and 13 Jbeta primers. Repertoires were generated with immunoSEQ multiplex PCR, while TCRdb's copy carries only in-frame clones and drops some. The sample lists some 160,000 clones, over 80% occurring once. Material: PBMCs. All receptors derive from a young woman in good health and CMV-seronegative.

The genes are TRBV27 and TRBJ2-5; D may be TRBD2 (5 bases). V was trimmed by 2 bases and J by 2 bases, leaving 9 bases between them. The CDR3 sequence is 14 residues long. Germline V gene sequence: CDR1 MNHEY, CDR2 SMNVEV (reference sequence). DNA for the CDR3: TGTGCCAGCAGTTTACGGTGGAGGCAAGAGACCCAGTACTTC. This encodes CASSLRWRQETQYF.

The rearrangement joins TRBV28 to TRBJ1-1; 7 bases map to TRBD1. Unmatched junction bases numbered 8, after V lost 6 bases and J lost 4 bases. Germline lookup yields CDR1 MDHEN and CDR2 SYDVKM. The CDR3 extends over 14 amino acids. CDR3 DNA: TGTGCCAGCAGGCCGAGGGGGCGGGGCACTGAAGCTTTCTTT. Translating gives CASRPRGRGTEAFF.

This clone was recorded a few times. The J gene is TRBJ2-1, the V gene TRBV10-1, with D possibly being TRBD2 (6 bases). The CDR3 covers 17 residues. V dropped 5 bases and J dropped 10 bases, with 27 bases sitting between them. Germline CDR1 WNHNN, CDR2 SYGVQD (reference sequence). The CDR3 DNA reads TGCGCCAGCAGTCACTCGGATTGGGGGGAGAACGGCTGGGAGCAGTTCTTC. This translates into CASSHSDWGENGWEQFF.

The rearrangement uses TRBV28 and TRBJ2-4, with D possibly matching TRBD1 (6 bases). Trimming shortened V by 6 bases and J by 5 bases, and 11 bases separated the two germline ends. This CDR3 is built from 13 residues. CDR1 is MDHEN, CDR2 SYDVKM, per germline. CDR3 bases: TGTGCCAGCAGACAGGGTGCGGAAAACATTCAGTACTTC. It codes for CASRQGAENIQYF.

This CDR3 is CASSLERRNTDTQYF. The CDR3 DNA follows: TGCGCCAGCAGCTTGGAACGGAGAAACACAGATACGCAGTATTTT. The rearrangement links TRBV5-1 to TRBJ2-3; D remains ambiguous. The V gene lost 0 bases and the J gene lost 2 bases, with 10 bases spanning the gap. The CDR3 runs to 15 residues. CDR1 SGHRS and CDR2 YFSETQ come from the germline V gene.

This chain connects TRBV2 to TRBJ2-3; 7 bases map to TRBD2. CDR1 SNHLY and CDR2 FYNNEI come from the germline V gene. CDR3 length: 14 residues. V lost 9 bases to trimming and J lost 7 bases; unmatched junction nucleotides: 13. The DNA of the CDR3 is TGTGCCAGAGGGAAAGGGGAGGGACCATATACGCAGTATTTT. It codes for CARGKGEGPYTQYF.

This clone was seen a handful of times. This chain connects TRBV30 to TRBJ1-1; a possible D gene is TRBD1 (5 bases). V shed 0 bases and J shed 6 bases, with 11 bases lying between them. The length of the CDR3 is 13 residues. CDR1 and CDR2 (germline): GTSNPN, SVGIG (reference sequence). The CDR3 DNA reads TGTGCCTGGAGTGTACGGGGGAAGGCTGAAGCTTTCTTT. This encodes CAWSVRGKAEAFF.

The rearrangement links TRBV29-1 to TRBJ2-5; a weak D match, TRBD1 (5 bases). The germline V and J ends were trimmed by 2 bases and 3 bases, with 7 bases remaining between them. The germline V gene has CDR1 SQVTM and CDR2 ANQGSEA. This CDR3 has 12 amino acids. The DNA of the CDR3 is TGCAGCGTTGAACCAGGGAAAGAGACCCAGTACTTC. Protein: CSVEPGKETQYF.

V gene TRBV9 combines with J gene TRBJ2-6; the D gene is possibly TRBD1 (5 bases). Germline loops: CDR1 SGDLS, CDR2 YYNGEE. The CDR3 sequence is 17 residues long. The ends were cut back, 4 bases at V and 2 bases at J, with 16 bases in the middle. The CDR3 DNA reads as TGTGCCAGCAGCCCCCGCCCAGGGTTAACTGGGGCCAACGTCCTGACTTTC. Its protein product is CASSPRPGLTGANVLTF.

V usage is TRBV27 and J usage is TRBJ1-1; possibly TRBD1 for D (5 bases). V was pared by 5 bases and J by 1 base, with 11 bases between. CDR1 is MNHEY, CDR2 SMNVEV, per germline (reference sequence). The CDR3 runs to 14 residues. The CDR3, as DNA: TGTGCCAGCAGTCAAATCACAGGGAACACTGAAGCTTTCTTT. Protein sequence: CASSQITGNTEAFF.

This clone was counted a few times. This likely comes from a read error, as the CDR3 has no conserved phenylalanine or tryptophan at its end. Because the CDR3's place on the DNA is in doubt, the DNA is left out and the CDR3 is given as listed by TCRdb. The chain uses TRBV6-1 and TRBJ1-2; TRBD1, the table's D call, lacks a check against the DNA. Ends included, the CDR3 has 11 residues. Germline values: CDR1 MNHNS, CDR2 SASEGT. CDR3 sequence reads: CASRGQHSILI.

The chain is built from TRBV4-1 and TRBJ1-2, with D uncertain. The ends were cut back, 1 base at V and 4 bases at J, with 13 bases in the middle. This CDR3 is 15 amino acids long. Germline CDR1 is MGHRA and CDR2 is YSYEKL. The CDR3 spells CASSQGGARAYGYTF. The CDR3, as DNA: TGCGCCAGCAGCCAAGGAGGTGCGCGGGCCTATGGCTACACCTTC.

The gene calls are TRBV7-5 and TRBJ1-5; the table's TRBD1 call for D was not verified on the DNA. TRBV7-5 constitutes a pseudogene. CDR3 length equals 19 residues. The DNA of the CDR3 is TGTGTCAGAAGCTCCCCGGGACAGGGATTGGGATATAGCAATCAGCCCCAGCATTTT. It encodes CVRSSPGQGLGYSNQPQHF.